These T cell receptor beta chains were read from a single sample in a study of beta chain features in type 1 diabetes. TCRdb's copy holds only in-frame clones and misses some; the assay was immunoSEQ multiplex PCR. Among roughly 160,000 clones, approximately 9% were seen once, and the ten largest hold around 0.5%. Specimen: central memory CD4+ T cells from blood. The receptors were sampled from a woman younger than 35 with type 1 diabetes. CDR3s include the opening cysteine and the closing phenylalanine or tryptophan. A D gene is named only where the DNA matches it firmly. Where a row states a size, it is once, few, many or the class of an expanded clone; other rows omit it.

abundance	j_gene	d_gene	len	v_gene	CDR3aa	CDR3nt
few	TRBJ2-5	TRBD2	14	TRBV7-3	CASSLAGEGKTQYF	TGTGCCAGCAGCTTAGCGGGAGAGGGGAAGACCCAGTACTTC
-	TRBJ2-1	-	14	TRBV9	CASTTSSSYNEQFF	TGTGCCAGCACCACTAGCAGTTCCTACAATGAGCAGTTCTTC
few	TRBJ2-7	TRBD2	15	TRBV11-3	CASSILAGGPNEQYF	TGTGCCAGCAGCATACTAGCGGGGGGGCCGAACGAGCAGTACTTC
few	TRBJ1-4	-	17	TRBV9	CASSVGLMEQGNEKLFF	TGTGCCAGCAGCGTAGGTCTAATGGAACAGGGAAATGAAAAACTGTTTTTT
few	TRBJ2-2	-	13	TRBV7-7	CASSQLNTGELFF	TGTGCCAGCAGCCAACTGAACACCGGGGAGCTGTTTTTT
-	TRBJ2-7	TRBD2	16	TRBV4-3	CASSRRGAGGTYEQYF	TGCGCCAGCAGCCGCCGAGGAGCGGGGGGGACCTACGAGCAGTACTTC
few	TRBJ1-4	-	10	TRBV11-3	CARPREKLFF	TGTGCCAGACCGAGGGAAAAACTGTTTTTT
-	TRBJ2-1	-	16	TRBV25-1	CASTPPGTTQYNEQFF	TGTGCCAGCACCCCCCCCGGGACAACACAGTACAATGAGCAGTTCTTC
-	TRBJ2-2	TRBD2	16	TRBV7-3	CASSRTSGIGTGELFF	TGTGCCAGCAGTCGGACTAGCGGGATTGGCACCGGGGAGCTGTTTTTT
-	TRBJ1-1	TRBD1	14	TRBV7-9	CASSSPGGATEAFF	TGTGCCAGCAGCTCACCAGGGGGCGCGACTGAAGCTTTCTTT
-	TRBJ1-2	-	12	TRBV6-6	CASSYLRGGYTF	TGTGCCAGCAGTTACTTAAGGGGCGGCTACACCTTC
-	TRBJ2-2	-	15	TRBV7-3	CASSLTGANTGELFF	TGTGCCAGCAGCTTAACTGGAGCGAACACCGGGGAGCTGTTTTTT
few	TRBJ2-7	-	14	TRBV7-9	CASSLGGGPYEQYF	TGTGCCAGCAGCTTAGGAGGAGGACCTTACGAGCAGTACTTC
-	TRBJ2-2	TRBD2	17	TRBV9	CASSQEAGGFYTGELFF	TGTGCCAGCAGCCAAGAGGCGGGAGGGTTTTACACCGGGGAGCTGTTTTTT
few	TRBJ2-7	TRBD2	14	TRBV5-1	CASKQGLADYEQYF	TGCGCCAGCAAGCAGGGCCTAGCGGACTACGAGCAGTACTTC
-	TRBJ1-4	TRBD1	13	TRBV5-1	CASSLTGGEKLFF	TGCGCCAGCAGCTTAACAGGGGGTGAAAAACTGTTTTTT
few	TRBJ2-3	-	11	TRBV19	CASRIADTQYF	TGTGCCAGTAGAATCGCAGATACGCAGTATTTT
few	TRBJ2-4	TRBD2	16	TRBV7-8	CASSSGRLAGGAFKYF	TGTGCCAGCAGCTCCGGGCGGTTAGCGGGGGGGGCCTTCAAGTACTTC
-	TRBJ1-2	TRBD1	12	TRBV7-9	CASSPRDRGYTF	TGTGCCAGCAGCCCCCGGGACAGGGGCTACACCTTC
-	TRBJ2-6	TRBD1	16	TRBV2	CASTGTGLSGANVLTF	TGTGCCAGCACCGGGACAGGGCTGTCTGGGGCCAACGTCCTGACTTTC
few	TRBJ2-1	TRBD2	15	TRBV6-1	CASRAGGDSYNEQFF	TGTGCCAGCAGAGCGGGAGGCGATTCCTACAATGAGCAGTTCTTC
few	TRBJ2-1	-	14	TRBV5-1	CASSSSLAYNEQFF	TGCGCCAGCAGCTCCTCATTAGCCTACAATGAGCAGTTCTTC
-	TRBJ2-7	TRBD2	19	TRBV14	CASSLPGGLAGEGGYEQYF	TGTGCCAGCAGCCTCCCTGGGGGACTAGCGGGAGAGGGGGGCTACGAGCAGTACTTC
few	TRBJ2-3	TRBD2	13	TRBV6-1	CASRTSISDTQYF	TGTGCCAGCCGGACTAGCATATCAGATACGCAGTATTTT
-	TRBJ1-2	-	17	TRBV18	CASSLTFSDSFNYGYTF	TGTGCCAGCTCACTAACATTTTCGGACAGTTTTAACTATGGCTACACCTTC
few	TRBJ1-2	-	14	TRBV7-2	CASSLELGGYGYTF	TGTGCCAGCAGCTTAGAACTGGGAGGCTATGGCTACACCTTC
-	TRBJ2-3	TRBD1	14	TRBV6-6	CATSGQLGADTQYF	TGTGCCACCTCGGGACAGCTTGGGGCGGATACGCAGTATTTT
-	TRBJ2-7	-	16	TRBV5-8	CASSLYREPPLYEQYF	TGTGCCAGCAGCTTGTACAGGGAACCCCCCCTCTACGAGCAGTACTTC
few	TRBJ2-3	TRBD1	15	TRBV7-9	CASSYRGVDTDTQYF	TGTGCCAGCAGCTACAGGGGAGTGGACACAGATACGCAGTATTTT
many	TRBJ2-6	-	17	TRBV14	CASSPPGHLSGANVLTF	TGTGCCAGCAGCCCACCGGGACACCTCTCTGGGGCCAACGTCCTGACTTTC
-	TRBJ2-5	TRBD2	15	TRBV19	CASSRLAGGAETQYF	TGTGCCAGTAGTAGACTAGCGGGAGGAGCGGAGACCCAGTACTTC
few	TRBJ1-1	-	13	TRBV18	CASSPETVTEAFF	TGTGCCAGCTCACCAGAAACAGTCACTGAAGCTTTCTTT
-	TRBJ2-7	TRBD2	15	TRBV15	CATSPRGLAGSEQYF	TGTGCCACCAGTCCCCGGGGATTAGCGGGATCTGAGCAGTACTTC
few	TRBJ2-4	TRBD2	12	TRBV7-2	CASSGEGNIQYF	TGTGCCAGCAGCGGGGAGGGAAACATTCAGTACTTC
-	TRBJ2-7	-	13	TRBV6-6	CASSYTPEAEQYF	TGTGCCAGCAGTTACACTCCGGAGGCCGAGCAGTACTTC
few	TRBJ2-1	-	12	TRBV5-1	CASSLEGDEQFF	TGCGCCAGCAGCTTGGAAGGGGATGAGCAGTTCTTC
few	TRBJ1-2	-	15	TRBV15	CATSRSERTTDGYTF	TGTGCCACCAGCAGATCAGAACGGACTACTGATGGCTACACCTTC
few	TRBJ2-7	TRBD1	14	TRBV7-2	CASSPGQVGYEQYF	TGTGCCAGCAGCCCCGGACAGGTGGGGTACGAGCAGTACTTC
-	TRBJ2-5	-	13	TRBV5-6	CASSRDWQETQYF	TGTGCCAGCAGCCGGGACTGGCAAGAGACCCAGTACTTC
-	TRBJ2-2	TRBD1	15	TRBV5-1	CASSEPGQGAGELFF	TGCGCCAGCAGCGAACCGGGACAGGGGGCCGGGGAGCTGTTTTTT
few	TRBJ1-1	-	12	TRBV11-3	CASRSWNTEAFF	TGTGCCAGCAGGTCATGGAACACTGAAGCTTTCTTT
-	TRBJ2-4	-	15	TRBV2	CASSRIELAKNIQYF	TGTGCCAGCAGCCGAATCGAACTAGCCAAAAACATTCAGTACTTC
-	TRBJ2-7	-	14	TRBV9	CASSVGAGSYEQYF	TGTGCCAGCAGCGTAGGAGCAGGGTCCTACGAGCAGTACTTC
-	TRBJ2-7	-	11	TRBV20-1	CSVVQGNEQYF	TGCAGCGTCGTTCAGGGGAACGAGCAGTACTTC
-	TRBJ2-1	TRBD1	17	TRBV16	CASSPNTGGFGNNEQFF	TGTGCCAGCAGCCCTAATACAGGGGGCTTCGGGAACAATGAGCAGTTCTTC
many	TRBJ2-2	-	9	TRBV21-1	CASTRTGDF	TGTGCCAGCACCAGGACGGGGGATTTT
-	TRBJ2-5	TRBD2	14	TRBV11-3	CASSRSGGQETQYF	TGTGCCAGCAGCCGTAGCGGGGGGCAAGAGACCCAGTACTTC
-	TRBJ2-1	TRBD2	16	TRBV7-3	CASSSSGTSGRNEQFF	TGTGCCAGCAGCTCGAGCGGGACTAGCGGGAGGAATGAGCAGTTCTTC